This entry describes one T cell receptor beta chain. Antigen: not known. Sequencing templates came from extracted RNA that was reverse transcribed into cDNA. Clones were read by immunoSEQ multiplex PCR, and TCRdb kept only the in-frame ones, dropping some. The sample carries roughly 250,000 clones, about two thirds recorded once. This specimen comes from a study of CD8+ T cells in alopecia areata. Trimming cost V 7 bases and J 6 bases; bases outside gene matches: 1. Looked up from germline, CDR1 is MNHNY and CDR2 is SVGAGI (reference sequence). The CDR3 runs to 13 residues. Researchers picked out CD4+ and CD8+ T cells from PBMCs by sorting. The study, taken as a whole, reports: Scalp sequencing also captures normal skin's resident alphabeta T cells.

The source was CD4+ T cells sorted from blood, collected at week 0. The chain couples TRBV6-6 to TRBJ1-5, with 12 bases that match TRBD1. The receptor's source is a human donor with alopecia areata. The CDR3 region is CASKGQGAQPQHF. The CDR3 coding sequence is TGTGCCAGCAAGGGACAGGGGGCTCAGCCCCAGCATTTT.